A single sample is the source of the 8 T cell receptor beta chains below, sequenced in a study of beta chain features in type 1 diabetes. Broader study findings: Among patients with Type 1 diabetes, TCRB CDR3s were moderately but significantly shorter in every one of the four CD4+ subsets.

Sequencing targeted expressed TCRB transcripts, as all isolated RNA had been reverse transcribed. Sequencing was performed with immunoSEQ multiplex PCR; in TCRdb, only in-frame clones are kept and a portion is missing. The sample holds roughly 180,000 clones; roughly 7.1% are singletons and the top ten take about 0.95%. No cognate antigen is known for these TCRs. The sequenced sample was central memory CD4+ T cells from blood. Source of these receptors: a middle-aged woman with type 1 diabetes.

The chain combines TRBV27 with TRBJ1-2, with 7 bases identical to TRBD1. The CDR3 is 16 residues long. Germline loops: CDR1 MNHEY, CDR2 SMNVEV (reference sequence). V dropped 0 bases and J dropped 6; count of bases not matched to a gene: 10. CDR3 in DNA: TGTGCCAGCAGTTTATCGGGGAACAGACAGGGAAATGGCTACACCTTC. Residues: CASSLSGNRQGNGYTF.

This chain uses TRBV11-3 with TRBJ2-5; 7 bases fit TRBD2. CDR3 size: 13 residues. Germline trimming cut 3 bases from V and 5 bases from J; bases unmatched to any gene: 3. CDR1 is SGHNT and CDR2 is YENEEA in the germline V gene. The CDR3 spells CASSFLGGETQYF. CDR3 coding DNA: TGTGCCAGCAGCTTTTTGGGAGGGGAGACCCAGTACTTC.

This clone occurred a few times. The rearrangement joins TRBV28 to TRBJ1-1; the D gene is possibly TRBD1 (6 bases). CDR1 is MDHEN, CDR2 SYDVKM, per germline. V shed 6 bases and J shed 5 bases, with 16 bases lying between them. This CDR3 has 14 residues. The chain's CDR3 is CASSRPGARTEAFF. In DNA form, the CDR3 reads TGTGCCAGCAGCCGCCCAGGGGCGAGAACTGAAGCTTTCTTT. The complete variable domain, with remaining parts taken from reference TRBV28 and TRBJ1-1, reads DVKVTQSSRYLVKRTGEKVFLECVQDMDHENMFWYRQDPGLGLRLIYFSYDVKMKEKGDIPEGYSVSREKKERFSLILESASTNQTSMYLCASSRPGARTEAFFGQGTRLTVV.

On this clone: The identical CDR3 is also encoded by other nucleotide sequences in the sample. The chain carries TRBV7-3 and TRBJ2-2; 7 nucleotides line up with TRBD2. The CDR3 covers 15 residues. Unmatched junction bases numbered 3, after V lost 2 bases and J lost 3 bases. The germline CDR1 and CDR2 sequences are SGHTA and FQGTGA. CDR3 nucleotide sequence: TGTGCCAGCAGCTTAGGGACTATTGACACCGGGGAGCTGTTTTTT. Protein sequence: CASSLGTIDTGELFF.

This clone was detected many times. A junction boundary mismatches the germline segment, possibly from a read error. Other DNA sequences in this sample translate to the same CDR3. The V call is TRBV7-7, the J call TRBJ2-1; a weak D match, TRBD2 (6 bases). The CDR3 loop spans 12 amino acids. Per germline, CDR1 SSHAT and CDR2 FNYEAQ (reference sequence). CDR3 coding DNA: TGTGCTAGCAGCTTAGGACGGGGGGAGCAGTTCTTC. Protein product: CASSLGRGEQFF.

The V and J genes are TRBV28 and TRBJ1-2, with 7 bases aligning to TRBD1. V gave up 6 bases and J gave up 4 bases; unmatched junction bases: 11. Per the germline V gene, CDR1 is MDHEN and CDR2 is SYDVKM. The CDR3 runs 15 residues. CDR3 sequence: CASSSEGGTLYGYTF. The CDR3 DNA sequence: TGTGCCAGCAGCTCAGAAGGGGGCACCCTCTATGGCTACACCTTC.

This clone was seen a few times. The same CDR3 can be traced to other DNA sequences in this sample. V is TRBV5-1 and J is TRBJ1-1; unclear D gene. CDR3 length equals 13 residues. The ends were cut back, 4 bases at V and 1 base at J, with 8 bases in the middle. Germline V gene sequence: CDR1 SGHRS, CDR2 YFSETQ. The CDR3 coding sequence is TGCGCCAGCAGCCGCTCGGGGAACACTGAAGCTTTCTTT. Translating gives CASSRSGNTEAFF.

This clone was counted a few times. V is TRBV9 and J is TRBJ2-2; tentative D call: TRBD2 (5 bases). The germline V gene has CDR1 SGDLS and CDR2 YYNGEE. The CDR3 has 16 residues. Between the trimmed V and J ends, which lost 0 bases and 5 bases, there was a span of 14 bases. The CDR3 spells CASSVDPASGTGELFF. Written as DNA, the CDR3 is TGTGCCAGCAGCGTAGATCCCGCATCGGGGACCGGGGAGCTGTTTTTT.